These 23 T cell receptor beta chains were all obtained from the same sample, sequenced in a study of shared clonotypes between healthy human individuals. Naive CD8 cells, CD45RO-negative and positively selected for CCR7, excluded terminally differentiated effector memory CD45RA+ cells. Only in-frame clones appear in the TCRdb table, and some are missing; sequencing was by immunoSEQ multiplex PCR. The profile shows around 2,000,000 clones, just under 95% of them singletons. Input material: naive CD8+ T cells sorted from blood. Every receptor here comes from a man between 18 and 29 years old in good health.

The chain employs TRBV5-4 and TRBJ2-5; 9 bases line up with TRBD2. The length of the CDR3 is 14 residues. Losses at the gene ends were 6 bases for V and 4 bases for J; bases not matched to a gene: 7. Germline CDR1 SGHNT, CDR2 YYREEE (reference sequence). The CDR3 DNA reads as TGTGCCAGCACCCTTAGCGGGAGACTAGAGACCCAGTACTTC. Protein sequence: CASTLSGRLETQYF.

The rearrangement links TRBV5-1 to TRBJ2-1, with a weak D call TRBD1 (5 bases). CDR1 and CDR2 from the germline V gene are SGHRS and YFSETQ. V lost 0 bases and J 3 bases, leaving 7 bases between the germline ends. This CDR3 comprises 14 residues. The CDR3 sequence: CASSLGTNYNEQFF. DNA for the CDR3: TGCGCCAGCAGCTTGGGGACAAACTACAATGAGCAGTTCTTC.

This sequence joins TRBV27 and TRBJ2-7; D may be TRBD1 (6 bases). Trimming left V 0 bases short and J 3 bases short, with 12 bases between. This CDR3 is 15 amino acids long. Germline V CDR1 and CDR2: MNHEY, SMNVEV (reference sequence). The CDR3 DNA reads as TGTGCCAGCAGTTTATCGCTGGGGGCGAACTACGAGCAGTACTTC. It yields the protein CASSLSLGANYEQYF.

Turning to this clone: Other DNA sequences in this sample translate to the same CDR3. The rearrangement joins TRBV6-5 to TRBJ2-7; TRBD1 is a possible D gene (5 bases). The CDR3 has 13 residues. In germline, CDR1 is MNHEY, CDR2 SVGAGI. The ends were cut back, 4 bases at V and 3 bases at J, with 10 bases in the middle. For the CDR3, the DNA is TGTGCCAGCAGTTCCGGCCAGGGCTACGAGCAGTACTTC. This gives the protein CASSSGQGYEQYF.

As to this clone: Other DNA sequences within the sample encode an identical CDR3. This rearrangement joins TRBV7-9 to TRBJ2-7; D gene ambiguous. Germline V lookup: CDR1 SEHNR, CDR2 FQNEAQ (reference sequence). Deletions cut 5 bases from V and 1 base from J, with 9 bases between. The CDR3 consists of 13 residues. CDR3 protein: CASSPDGSYEQYF. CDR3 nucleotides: TGTGCCAGCAGCCCTGACGGTTCCTACGAGCAGTACTTC.

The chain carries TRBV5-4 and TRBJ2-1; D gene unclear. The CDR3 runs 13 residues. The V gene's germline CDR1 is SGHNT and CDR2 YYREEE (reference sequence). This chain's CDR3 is CGWSYRSYNEQFF. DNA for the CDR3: TGTGGCTGGTCATACCGCTCCTACAATGAGCAGTTCTTC.

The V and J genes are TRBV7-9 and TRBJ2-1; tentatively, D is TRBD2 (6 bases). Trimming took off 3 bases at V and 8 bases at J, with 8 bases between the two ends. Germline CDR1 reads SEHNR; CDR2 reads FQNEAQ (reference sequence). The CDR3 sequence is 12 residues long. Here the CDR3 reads CASSFRLDEQFF. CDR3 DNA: TGTGCCAGCAGCTTCCGACTAGATGAGCAGTTCTTC.

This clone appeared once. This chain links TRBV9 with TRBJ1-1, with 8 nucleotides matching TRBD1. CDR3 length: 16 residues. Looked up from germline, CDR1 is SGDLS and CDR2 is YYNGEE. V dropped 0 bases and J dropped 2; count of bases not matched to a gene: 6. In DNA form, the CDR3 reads TGTGCCAGCAGCGTAGGTACAGGGGGGTCCAACACTGAAGCTTTCTTT. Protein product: CASSVGTGGSNTEAFF.

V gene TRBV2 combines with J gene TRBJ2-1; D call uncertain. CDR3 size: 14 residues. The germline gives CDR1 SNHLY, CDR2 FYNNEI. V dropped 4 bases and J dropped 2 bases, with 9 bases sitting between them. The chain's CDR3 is CASSVKLPYNEQFF. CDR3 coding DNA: TGTGCCAGCAGTGTCAAACTCCCCTACAATGAGCAGTTCTTC.

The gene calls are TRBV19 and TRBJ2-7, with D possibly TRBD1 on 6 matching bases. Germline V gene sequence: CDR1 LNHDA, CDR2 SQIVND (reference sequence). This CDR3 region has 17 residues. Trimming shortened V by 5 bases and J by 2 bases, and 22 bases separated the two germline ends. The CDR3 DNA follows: TGTGCCAGTAGTCCTGGACCTGGGCAGGGGCCCGCCTACGAGCAGTACTTC. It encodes CASSPGPGQGPAYEQYF. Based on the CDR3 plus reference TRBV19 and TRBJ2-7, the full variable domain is DGGITQSPKYLFRKEGQNVTLSCEQNLNHDAMYWYRQDPGQGLRLIYYSQIVNDFQKGDIAEGYSVSREKKESFPLTVTSAQKNPTAFYLCASSPGPGQGPAYEQYFGPGTRLTVT.

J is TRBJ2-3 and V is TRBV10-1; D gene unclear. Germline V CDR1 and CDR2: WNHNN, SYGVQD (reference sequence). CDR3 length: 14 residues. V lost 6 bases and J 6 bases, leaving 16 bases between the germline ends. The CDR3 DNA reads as TGCGCCAGCAGCGATTTAGCTAATTCTGATACGCAGTATTTT. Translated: CASSDLANSDTQYF.

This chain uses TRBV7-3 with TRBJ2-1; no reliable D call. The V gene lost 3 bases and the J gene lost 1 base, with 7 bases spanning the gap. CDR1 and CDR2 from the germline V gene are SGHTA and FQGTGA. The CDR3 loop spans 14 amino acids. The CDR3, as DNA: TGTGCCAGCAGCTTTACGGGTTCCTACAATGAGCAGTTCTTC. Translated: CASSFTGSYNEQFF.

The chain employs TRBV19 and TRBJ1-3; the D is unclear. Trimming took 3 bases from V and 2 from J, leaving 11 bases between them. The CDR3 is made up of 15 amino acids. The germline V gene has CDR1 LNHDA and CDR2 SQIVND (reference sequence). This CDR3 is CASSILMNPGNTIYF. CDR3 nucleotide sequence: TGTGCCAGTAGTATCCTAATGAATCCTGGAAACACCATATATTTT.

The CDR3 here is CASSLQTGPLTDTQYF. Written as DNA, the CDR3 is TGTGCCAGCAGCTTGCAGACAGGACCACTCACAGATACGCAGTATTTT. The chain links TRBV5-6 to TRBJ2-3; a weak D match, TRBD1 (6 bases). The CDR3 loop spans 16 amino acids. CDR1 and CDR2 (germline): SGHDT, YYEEEE. V gave up 1 base and J gave up 2 bases, with 14 bases separating them.

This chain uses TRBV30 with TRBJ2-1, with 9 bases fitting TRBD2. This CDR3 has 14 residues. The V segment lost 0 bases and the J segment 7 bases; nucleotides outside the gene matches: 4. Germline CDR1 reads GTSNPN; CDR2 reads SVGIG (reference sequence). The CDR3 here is CAWSVIAGDNEQFF. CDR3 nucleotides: TGTGCCTGGAGTGTGATAGCGGGAGATAATGAGCAGTTCTTC.

CDR3: CASSGTLGARGYTF. The CDR3 DNA is TGTGCCAGCAGTGGGACCTTAGGGGCGCGAGGCTACACCTTC. The chain recombines TRBV28 with TRBJ1-2, with TRBD1 as a possible D gene (5 bases). The V gene lost 5 bases and the J gene lost 8 bases, with 18 bases spanning the gap. The CDR3 consists of 14 residues. CDR1 MDHEN and CDR2 SYDVKM come from the germline V gene.

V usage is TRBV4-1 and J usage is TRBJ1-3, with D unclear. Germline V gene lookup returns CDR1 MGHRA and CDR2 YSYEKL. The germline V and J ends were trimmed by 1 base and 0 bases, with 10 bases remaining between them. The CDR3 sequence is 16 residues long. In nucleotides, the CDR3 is TGCGCCAGCAGCCAAGTGGCAGGAAACTCTGGAAACACCATATATTTT. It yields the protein CASSQVAGNSGNTIYF.

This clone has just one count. CDR3 in amino acids: CASSLPSGGSTDTQYF. CDR3 nucleotide sequence: TGTGCCAGCAGCTTACCTAGCGGGGGTTCCACAGATACGCAGTATTTT. The chain links TRBV7-8 to TRBJ2-3, with 10 bases fitting TRBD2. The CDR3 runs 16 residues. Per germline, CDR1 SGHVS and CDR2 FQNEAQ. V lost 2 bases, J lost 2 bases, and 4 bases stayed unmatched.

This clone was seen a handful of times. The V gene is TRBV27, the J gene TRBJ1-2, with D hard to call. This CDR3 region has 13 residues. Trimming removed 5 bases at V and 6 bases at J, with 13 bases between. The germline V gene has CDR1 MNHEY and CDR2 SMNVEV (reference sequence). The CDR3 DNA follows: TGTGCCAGCAGTCTCCTCGGCCCGGATGGCTACACCTTC. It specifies CASSLLGPDGYTF.

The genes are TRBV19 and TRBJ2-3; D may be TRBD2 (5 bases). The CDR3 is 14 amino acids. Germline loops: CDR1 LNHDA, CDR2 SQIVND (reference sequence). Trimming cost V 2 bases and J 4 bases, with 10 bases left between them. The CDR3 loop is CASSISPGADTQYF. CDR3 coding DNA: TGTGCCAGTAGTATATCCCCCGGGGCAGATACGCAGTATTTT.

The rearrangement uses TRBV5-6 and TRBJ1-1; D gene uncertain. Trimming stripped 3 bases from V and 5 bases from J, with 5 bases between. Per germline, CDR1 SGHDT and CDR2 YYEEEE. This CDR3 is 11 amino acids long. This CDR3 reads CASSYGTEAFF. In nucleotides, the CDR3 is TGTGCCAGCAGCTACGGGACTGAAGCTTTCTTT.

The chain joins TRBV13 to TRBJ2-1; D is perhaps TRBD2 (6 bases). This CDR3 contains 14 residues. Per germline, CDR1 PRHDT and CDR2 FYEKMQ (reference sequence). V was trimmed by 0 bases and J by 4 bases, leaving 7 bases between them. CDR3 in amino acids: CASSLGGTYNEQFF. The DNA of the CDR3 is TGTGCCAGCAGCTTAGGCGGGACTTACAATGAGCAGTTCTTC.

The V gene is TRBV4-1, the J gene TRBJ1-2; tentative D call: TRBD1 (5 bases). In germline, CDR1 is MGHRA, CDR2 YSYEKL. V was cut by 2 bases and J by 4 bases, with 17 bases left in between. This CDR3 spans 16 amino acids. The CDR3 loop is CASSQTSKTAVYGYTF. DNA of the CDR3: TGCGCCAGCAGCCAAACCTCCAAGACAGCTGTCTATGGCTACACCTTC.